This TCR beta chain was retrieved from a study of blood T cell repertoires in COVID-19. Whole-study context: Sources were T cells, B-cell-depleted T cells, or PBMCs; the material itself was cDNA or gDNA.

Original data processing: Reference gene primer amplification yielded estimated nucleated cell counts. Sequencing was performed with immunoSEQ multiplex PCR; in TCRdb, only in-frame clones are kept and a portion is missing. The V and J calls and clone size come from that table; D and trimming were worked out from the DNA. Here the sample spans under 85,000 clones, roughly 80% being singletons. The Seattle patients, enrolled during active infection, were followed longitudinally. CDR3 length equals 14 residues. The trim removed 1 base at V and 8 bases at J, leaving 4 bases unmatched. Germline V gene sequence: CDR1 SEHNR, CDR2 FQNEAQ (reference sequence).

The chain uses TRBV7-9 and TRBJ1-3; 8 bases are shared with TRBD1. Material for sequencing was peripheral blood. The sequence came from a young man with COVID-19, enrolled during active disease. In nucleotides, the CDR3 is TGTGCCAGCAGCTTAGAGGACAGGGCGGACACCATATATTTT. Encoded protein: CASSLEDRADTIYF.